A selection of T cell receptor beta chains follows, all from one sample in a study of T cell responses to AZD1222 COVID-19 vaccine. The protocol was immunoSEQ multiplex PCR, while the TCRdb copy is restricted to in-frame clones and leaves out a portion. The sample lists approximately 190,000 clones, around 92% occurring once. Sequenced material: peripheral blood, taken on day 0 of AZD1222 vaccination. These receptors originate from an adult in good health. Both conserved end residues are part of each CDR3. The D gene is left open where the match is weak. Not every row has a clone size; where given, it reads once, few, many or a size class.

j_call d_call clone_size v_call cdr3_nt cdr3_aa
TRBJ1-2 TRBD1 - TRBV28 TGTGCCAGCACCCAAGCAGGGGGCGCCCATGGCTACACCTTC CASTQAGGAHGYTF
TRBJ2-2 - - TRBV7-9 TGTGCCAGCAGCTTAGGTCGGACTTTAGGGAGCGGGGAGCTGTTTTTT CASSLGRTLGSGELFF
TRBJ2-2 - - TRBV6-5 TGTGCCAGCAGATACACCGGGGAGCTGTTTTTT CASRYTGELFF
TRBJ1-5 - - TRBV27 TGTGCCAGCAGTTTAGGGCAGCAAAATCAGCCCCAGCATTTT CASSLGQQNQPQHF
TRBJ1-4 - - TRBV6-5 TGTGCCAGCAGCCAGAACGGAGGGGGACATGAAAAACTGTTTTTT CASSQNGGGHEKLFF
TRBJ2-1 TRBD2 few TRBV5-1 TGCGCCAGCAGCACTAGCGGGAGGGCCAATGAGCAGTTCTTC CASSTSGRANEQFF
TRBJ2-4 TRBD2 - TRBV9 TGTGCCAGCAGCGATGGGACTAGCGGGACTATAGCCAAAAACATTCAGTACTTC CASSDGTSGTIAKNIQYF
TRBJ1-2 - - TRBV5-6 TGTGCCAGCAGCATCCCTGGGAGATATGGCTACACCTTC CASSIPGRYGYTF
TRBJ1-1 - once TRBV7-3 TGTGCCAGCAGCCGTACAGGAGGTACTGAAGCTTTCTTT CASSRTGGTEAFF
TRBJ2-5 - - TRBV5-1 TGCGCCAGCAGCTTGGTGGGCGGGCCCGGCCTTCAAGAGACCCAGTACTTC CASSLVGGPGLQETQYF
TRBJ2-1 - - TRBV20-1 TGCAGTGTCCGGATAGGGCAGTTCTTC CSVRIGQFF
TRBJ2-1 - - TRBV3-1/TRBV3-2 TGTGCCAGCAGCCAAGAGTCTGGCCTCTACCATGAGCAGTTCTTC CASSQESGLYHEQFF
TRBJ2-5 TRBD2 - TRBV27 TGTGCCAGCAGTCTTAGGGGGACTAGACTGTACTTC CASSLRGTRLYF
TRBJ1-6 - - TRBV4-3 TGCGCCAGCAGCCAAGATCGAGTAGTCCATAATTCACCCCTCCACTTT CASSQDRVVHNSPLHF
TRBJ2-7 - once TRBV7-2 TGTGCCAGCAGCTTCTTGCCCCGTTTGTTAGCAGACTACGAGCAGTACTTC CASSFLPRLLADYEQYF
TRBJ2-1 TRBD1 - TRBV6-5 TGTGCCAGCAGTTATTCCGGACAGGTCGGGTACAATGAGCAGTTCTTC CASSYSGQVGYNEQFF
TRBJ1-1 - - TRBV5-1 TGCGCCAGCAGCTTGGGGTCGTACACTGAAGCTTTCTTT CASSLGSYTEAFF
TRBJ1-2 TRBD1 - TRBV18 TGTGCCAGCTCACGCGGGGGGACAGGGGACGGCTACACCTTC CASSRGGTGDGYTF
TRBJ2-1 TRBD2 - TRBV27 TGTGCCAGCAGTTTAGGAGCGGGAGGGCCTGAGCAGTTCTTC CASSLGAGGPEQFF
TRBJ1-2 TRBD1 few TRBV30 TGTGCCTGGAGTGTAGGGACAGGACGATATGGCTACACCTTC CAWSVGTGRYGYTF
TRBJ2-7 - once TRBV11-1 TGTGCCAGCAGCTTTGGCAGGGCCTACGAGCAGTACTTC CASSFGRAYEQYF
TRBJ2-2 TRBD2 - TRBV10-2 TGCGCCAGCAGACATAGCGGGGCGAACACCGGGGAGCTGTTTTTT CASRHSGANTGELFF
TRBJ1-2 - - TRBV11-2 TGTGCCAGCAGCTCGGGTTCCGGGCTCTATGGCTACACCTTC CASSSGSGLYGYTF
TRBJ1-5 - - TRBV29-1 TGCAGCGTTGGAGGGGATCGGGGCAATCAGCCCCAGCATTTT CSVGGDRGNQPQHF
TRBJ1-2 - once TRBV9 TGTGCCAGCAGCGTAGTTAACTATGGCTACACCTTC CASSVVNYGYTF
TRBJ1-2 - - TRBV28 TGTGCCTACTGGGCCGCCTCCCCCTATGGCTACACCTTC CAYWAASPYGYTF
TRBJ2-1 TRBD2 - TRBV5-4 TGTGCCAGCAGCACCAGGACTAGCGGGAGAAGTGATGAGCAGTTCTTC CASSTRTSGRSDEQFF
TRBJ2-7 - - TRBV29-1 TGCAGCGCCCGGTCCGGGACAACCGCCGAGCAGTACTTC CSARSGTTAEQYF
TRBJ1-2 - - TRBV6-1 TGTGCCAGCAGTGAAGGGGGGGGATGGGATGGCTACACCTTC CASSEGGGWDGYTF
TRBJ2-2 TRBD2 - TRBV28 TGTGCCAGCAGGCTCGATACTGGGAGGGCCGGGGAGCTGTTTTTT CASRLDTGRAGELFF
TRBJ1-2 - - TRBV12-3/TRBV12-4 TGTGCCAGCAGTTTAGGGTTTCCTTATGGCTACACCTTC CASSLGFPYGYTF
TRBJ2-1 - - TRBV11-2 TGTGCCAGCAGGGCAGGGTTTGAGCAGTTCTTC CASRAGFEQFF
TRBJ1-2 TRBD1 - TRBV4-2 TGTGCCAGCAGCCACCGACAGGGGGCCGATGGCTACACCTTC CASSHRQGADGYTF
TRBJ2-7 - - TRBV5-4 TGTGCCAGCAGCTCCGAGGCCGGGGAGCAGTACTTC CASSSEAGEQYF
TRBJ1-1 - - TRBV6-2/TRBV6-3 TGTGCCAGCAGTTATTTCCTAGATTTCTCTGCCGAAGCTTTCTTT CASSYFLDFSAEAFF
TRBJ1-2 - - TRBV6-5 TGTGCCAGCATTTCCGGGACCACTGCTCATGGCTACACCTTC CASISGTTAHGYTF
TRBJ1-5 - - TRBV19 TGTGCCAGTAGTATGTTTACAGCTAGCAATCAGCCCCAGCATTTT CASSMFTASNQPQHF
TRBJ2-2 TRBD1 - TRBV2 TGTGCCAGCAGAGACAGGGGGCAATCCACCGGGGAGCTGTTTTTT CASRDRGQSTGELFF
TRBJ1-2 - - TRBV12-3/TRBV12-4 TGTGCCAGCAGTTTAAACCAGGGCCAGGGCTACACCTTC CASSLNQGQGYTF
TRBJ2-5 - - TRBV4-1 TGCGCCAGCAGCCAGTCCCGGGGGCAAGAGACCCAGTACTTC CASSQSRGQETQYF
TRBJ1-1 TRBD1 once TRBV2 TGTGCCAGCAGTGAACCAGGGGGGAACACTGAAGCTTTCTTT CASSEPGGNTEAFF
TRBJ2-1 TRBD2 - TRBV3-1/TRBV3-2 TGTGCCAGCAGCCAAGCGTGGGCGGGAGGGTCACAAAACAATGAGCAGTTCTTC CASSQAWAGGSQNNEQFF
TRBJ1-4 - - TRBV19 TGTGCCAGTAGTGTGTTGGGCCTTAATGAAAAACTGTTTTTT CASSVLGLNEKLFF
TRBJ1-6 TRBD1 - TRBV5-4 TGTGCCAGCAGCGGGAGCGCGGACAGGGGTGTTTCACCCCTCCACTTT CASSGSADRGVSPLHF
TRBJ2-5 TRBD1 - TRBV5-1 TGCGCCAGCAGCTTGGGGGCAGGGGGTGAGACCCAGTACTTC CASSLGAGGETQYF
TRBJ2-3 - - TRBV7-9 TGTGCCAGCAGCCCCCCCGTAATAAGCACAGATACGCAGTATTTT CASSPPVISTDTQYF
TRBJ2-7 - - TRBV3-1/TRBV3-2 TGTGCCAGCAGCCAAAGCTCCTACGAGCAGTACTTC CASSQSSYEQYF
TRBJ1-2 - - TRBV19 TGTGCCAGTAGCGAAGGGGCAGACTATGGCTACACCTTC CASSEGADYGYTF
TRBJ2-7 - - TRBV11-2 TGTGCCAGCAGCTTAGCAGGGAGCTCCTACGAGCAGTACTTC CASSLAGSSYEQYF
TRBJ2-1 TRBD2 - TRBV10-3 TGTGCCATCAGAAGTACAGCTACTAGCGGGAGTTTGTTCTTC CAIRSTATSGSLFF
TRBJ1-6 - - TRBV4-2 TGTGCCAGCAGCCCCGGGCCACAGGCAAATTCACCCCTCCACTTT CASSPGPQANSPLHF
TRBJ2-1 TRBD1 - TRBV28 TGTGCCAGCAGCCCGGGGACAGGGGAATACAATGAGCAGTTCTTC CASSPGTGEYNEQFF
TRBJ2-1 TRBD2 - TRBV7-7 TGTGCTAGCAGCCGACTAGCGGGAGCGGTTGAGCAGTTCTTC CASSRLAGAVEQFF
TRBJ2-7 - - TRBV28 TGTGCCAGCAGCCGGGAGCAGGGGGTCTACGAGCAGTACTTC CASSREQGVYEQYF
TRBJ1-3 - - TRBV7-6 TGTGCCAGCAGCTTAGGGAGCAGCTACTCTGGAAACACCATATATTTT CASSLGSSYSGNTIYF
TRBJ2-7 - - TRBV3-1/TRBV3-2 TGTGCCAGCAGCCAAGGGTCCGGGGGCTGGGGGTACGAGCAGTACTTC CASSQGSGGWGYEQYF
TRBJ2-3 - - TRBV5-1 TGCGCCAGTAATGACAGGACAGATACGCAGTATTTT CASNDRTDTQYF